These 7 T cell receptor beta chains were sequenced from one sample in a study of blood T cells in healthy people across ages. Together with a sample-barcoded 5' primer, a J-beta primer mix was included in a second PCR lasting 7 to 11 cycles. Each CDR3 protein gets one entry after TCRdb re-called the 5' RACE reads with MiXCR. The sample consists of approximately 850,000 distinct CDR3 sequences, around 45% of them appearing once. Material for sequencing was blood. These TCRs come from a man aged 55 to 70 in good health.

This chain connects TRBV7-9 to TRBJ2-3, with 9 nucleotides matching TRBD1. The CDR3 has 17 residues. Germline CDR1 and CDR2: SEHNR and FQNEAQ (reference sequence). V dropped 1 base and J dropped 2; count of bases not matched to a gene: 7. CDR3 loop: CASSLESGTGSTDTQYF. Written as DNA, the CDR3 is TGTGCCAGCAGCTTAGAGTCCGGGACAGGGTCCACAGATACGCAGTATTTT.

In this sample, this clonotype turned up once. The CDR3 DNA is TGTGCCAGCAGCGACCCGGGACTAGCGGGGGGGCTGACCCAGTACTTC. It encodes CASSDPGLAGGLTQYF. The chain couples TRBV7-2 to TRBJ2-5; 16 nucleotides agree with TRBD2. CDR3 length: 16 residues. Germline V gene sequence: CDR1 SGHTA, CDR2 FQGNSA. With V trimmed by 5 bases and J by 7 bases, 7 bases remained unmatched.

In this sample, this clonotype turned up once. The chain couples TRBV7-2 to TRBJ2-3, with 9 bases that match TRBD2. Germline CDR1 reads SGHTA; CDR2 reads FQGNSA. The CDR3 covers 16 residues. Losses at the gene ends were 2 bases for V and 5 bases for J; bases not matched to a gene: 8. The CDR3 DNA is TGTGCCAGCAGCTTAATGGCGGGGGGGCGGGTAGATACGCAGTATTTT. As protein: CASSLMAGGRVDTQYF.

V and J are TRBV6-5 and TRBJ1-2; unclear D gene. From germline, CDR1 is MNHEY and CDR2 SVGAGI. V lost 6 bases and J 4 bases, leaving 9 bases between the germline ends. The CDR3 length is 12 residues. The CDR3 sequence is CASRAGSYGYTF. In DNA form, the CDR3 reads TGTGCCAGCAGGGCCGGGAGCTATGGCTACACCTTC.

The sample holds a few counts of this clonotype. The chain has TRBV7-9 and TRBJ2-4; TRBD1 might be the D (6 bases). The J call is in doubt because the DNA end fits TRBJ2-7 better. The CDR3 contains 14 residues. The germline gives CDR1 SEHNR, CDR2 FQNEAQ (reference sequence). CDR3: CASSLVAGAVEQYF. The CDR3 DNA sequence: TGTGCCAGCAGCTTAGTCGCAGGGGCTGTCGAGCAGTACTTC.

The gene calls are TRBV20-1 and TRBJ1-4; 8 bases are shared with TRBD1. There are 14 residues in the CDR3. Germline V CDR1 and CDR2: DFQATT, SNEGSKA (reference sequence). V lost 4 bases and J lost 2; bases outside the gene matches: 3. CDR3 protein: CSAIRGRTNEKLFF. CDR3 coding DNA: TGCAGTGCTATCAGGGGGCGCACTAATGAAAAACTGTTTTTT.

There are a few counts of this clonotype. The chain links TRBV20-1 to TRBJ1-5; D unclear. V dropped 3 bases and J dropped 6 bases, with 9 bases sitting between them. This CDR3 is built from 12 residues. The germline V gene has CDR1 DFQATT and CDR2 SNEGSKA (reference sequence). The CDR3 DNA is TGCAGTGCTAGGTCAGTAGGTCAGCCCCAGCATTTT. It yields the protein CSARSVGQPQHF.